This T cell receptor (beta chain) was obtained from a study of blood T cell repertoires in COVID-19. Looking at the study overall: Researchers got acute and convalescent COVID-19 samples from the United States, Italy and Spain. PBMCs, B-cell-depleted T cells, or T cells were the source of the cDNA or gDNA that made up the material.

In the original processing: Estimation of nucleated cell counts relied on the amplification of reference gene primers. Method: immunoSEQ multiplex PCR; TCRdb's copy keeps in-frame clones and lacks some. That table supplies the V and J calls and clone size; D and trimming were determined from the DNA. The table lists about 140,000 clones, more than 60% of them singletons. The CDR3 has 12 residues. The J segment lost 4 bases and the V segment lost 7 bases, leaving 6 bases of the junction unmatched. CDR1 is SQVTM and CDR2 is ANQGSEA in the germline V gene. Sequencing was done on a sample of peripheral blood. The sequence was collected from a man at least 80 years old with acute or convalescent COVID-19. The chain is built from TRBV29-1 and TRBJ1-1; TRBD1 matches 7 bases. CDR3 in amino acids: CSAVRGATEAFF. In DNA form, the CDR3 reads TGCAGCGCAGTCAGGGGGGCCACTGAAGCTTTCTTT.